Listed here is a single TCR beta chain. This entry is derived from a study of cytomegalovirus exposure and HLA in healthy donors. Study in general: Out of about 410 genotyped donors, roughly 78% belonged to the Caucasian-associated ancestry cluster.

PCR employed 60 Vbeta and 13 Jbeta primers. Assay used: immunoSEQ multiplex PCR; TCRdb lists only in-frame clones, some missing. Seen here are about 140,000 clones, approximately 80% observed once, and the top ten hold 1.5% to 2%. V lost 4 bases, J lost 3 bases, and 4 bases stayed unmatched. Germline lookup yields CDR1 SGDLS and CDR2 YYNGEE. This CDR3 contains 13 residues. Sequencing used PBMCs. This TCR was recovered from a woman aged 40 to 55 in good health and CMV-seronegative. The chain has TRBV9 and TRBJ2-7; 7 nucleotides align to TRBD1. CDR3 in amino acids: CASSTRDSYEQYF. Here the CDR3 DNA reads TGTGCCAGCAGCACCCGGGACAGCTACGAGCAGTACTTC.